The entry below describes one TCR beta chain. The antigen remains undetermined. Per germline, CDR1 SQVTM and CDR2 ANQGSEA. V gave up 7 bases and J gave up 3 bases, with 11 bases separating them. The CDR3 is 12 residues long. With a J-beta primer mix and a sample-barcoded 5' primer, a second PCR ran 7 to 11 cycles. MiXCR, run by TCRdb on the 5' RACE reads, gives a single entry per CDR3 protein. The sample consists of about 1,000,000 distinct CDR3 sequences, more than 40% of them appearing once. This specimen comes from a study of blood T cells in healthy people across ages. Study-level findings and limits: Diversity figures derived from one million T cells were judged to underestimate the true value.

Sequencing was performed on blood. V is TRBV29-1 and J is TRBJ2-3, with D possibly being TRBD2 (5 bases). The clonotype was recovered from a woman in her sixties or seventies in good health. The CDR3 loop reads CSADGETDTQYF. The CDR3 DNA reads as TGCAGCGCTGACGGGGAAACAGATACGCAGTATTTT.